This T cell receptor (beta chain) was observed in a study of T cells after yellow fever vaccination. Study-level results: Booster sampling recovered most clones from primary vaccination (roughly 97% CD4, just over 85% CD8).

V lost 1 base, J lost 4 bases, and 0 bases stayed unmatched. CDR3 length equals 13 residues. CDR1 SGHVS and CDR2 FNYEAQ come from the germline V gene. Each CDR3 protein gets one entry after TCRdb re-called the 5' RACE reads with MiXCR. The data hold over 300,000 distinct CDR3 sequences, with approximately 4% observed a single time. This clonotype was counted ten times or more. Its specificity is unknown. The specimen was PBMCs, collected 5 days after the yellow fever booster vaccination. The rearrangement links TRBV7-6 to TRBJ2-5, with 7 nucleotides matching TRBD2. This receptor was taken from a man between 18 and 35 years old who received the YFV17D yellow fever vaccine. CDR3 residues: CASSLERGETQYF. CDR3 coding DNA: TGTGCCAGCAGCTTAGAGCGGGGAGAGACCCAGTACTTC.